The sequence of this T cell receptor (beta chain) was determined in a study of T cell repertoires in cytomegalovirus infection. About the study: Recently identified HLA-C-restricted CMV epitopes and well-studied HLA-B-restricted CMV epitopes were used by the study. Carrying CMV and the relevant HLA type showed in public TCR beta signatures.

The V gene end was trimmed by 3 bases and the J gene end by 7 bases; junction bases not matched to a gene: 8. Germline V lookup: CDR1 SGHTA, CDR2 FQGNSA. This CDR3 is 15 amino acids long. This clonotype was seen repeatedly, ten times or more. Its cognate antigen is unknown. Study-wide findings and caveats: HLA-C-restricted CMV clonotypes gave the most frequent clonotype in two of eight donors.

TCRdb re-derived calls from the reads in MiXCR, one entry per CDR3 protein. The data contain nearly 700,000 distinct CDR3 sequences, about 30% of them singletons. This receptor was taken from a human donor in good health (CMV status not recorded). Some clones in this sample may be carry-over from other donors' samples. The sample was cultured PBMCs, taken from culture after CMV antigen stimulation. The genes are TRBV7-2 and TRBJ1-1, with TRBD1 matching over 10 bases. The CDR3 nucleotides read TGTGCCAGCAGCTTCTCGACAGGGGGCCTGGGTGAAGCTTTCTTT. Its protein product is CASSFSTGGLGEAFF.